This T cell receptor beta chain is from a study of shared clonotypes between healthy human individuals. Study-level information: CD8 memory received one plate per donor, CD8 naive two, CD4 memory three and CD4 naive three. Study observations and caveats: Sampling included only blood; tissue repertoires likely differ. Estimated clonotype richness was generally higher in naive than memory subsets. An anticipated effect of sequencing depth on clonotype sharing among donors was recognized.

Points on this clone: The antigen is not known.

In the naive CD8 group, cells lacked CD45RO and were positively selected for CCR7, so terminally differentiated effector memory CD45RA+ cells were left out. Using immunoSEQ multiplex PCR, the repertoire was profiled, and TCRdb retains in-frame clones only, with some absent. The sample lists about 2.1 million clones; roughly 93% were seen once. Sequencing was done on a sample of naive CD8+ T cells from PBMCs. The receptor was derived from a man younger than 35 in good health. Some clones in this sample may be carry-over from other donors' samples.

The CDR3 DNA reads as TGTGCCAGCAGCTTAGAAGTAGCTCCCAGTTACAATGAGCAGTTCTTC. Translation gives CASSLEVAPSYNEQFF. The J gene is TRBJ2-1, the V gene TRBV7-6; D remains ambiguous. This CDR3 has 16 amino acids. With 1 base removed from V and 4 bases from J, the gap between germline ends came to 14 bases. In germline, CDR1 is SGHVS, CDR2 FNYEAQ.